Reported below is one T cell receptor beta chain. The record originates from a study of blood T cell repertoires in COVID-19. Study information: Sources were T cells, B-cell-depleted T cells, or PBMCs; the material itself was cDNA or gDNA.

Clinical histories supplied by participants themselves formed the basis of cohort assignment. This table comes from immunoSEQ multiplex PCR, and its TCRdb copy is limited to in-frame clones, with some not included. The repertoire holds roughly 200,000 clones, approximately 86% seen once, with approximately 4.8% in the top ten. The CDR3 is 14 residues long. CDR1 is LGHDT and CDR2 is YNNKEL in the germline V gene (reference sequence). V was pared by 1 base and J by 7 bases, with 11 bases between. This TCR was sampled from a woman aged 25 to 45 who had been exposed to COVID-19. The specimen was PBMCs or T cells enriched from blood (not recorded which). This chain links TRBV3-1 (or the pseudogene TRBV3-2) with TRBJ1-5; D gene ambiguous. CDR3 residues: CASSQGSGNQPQHF. The CDR3, as DNA: TGTGCCAGCAGCCAAGGGTCAGGAAACCAGCCCCAGCATTTT.